The T cell receptor (beta chain) under discussion was sequenced for a study of T cells after yellow fever vaccination. Using its own MiXCR run on the 5' RACE reads, TCRdb lists one record per CDR3 protein. The sample lists about 630,000 distinct CDR3 sequences, approximately 13% seen once, with just under 15% in the top ten. This clonotype has a handful of counts. The antigen is undetermined. General study results and limits: Only a minor proportion of clonotypes was detected across both CD4 and CD8 compartments.

The source material was PBMCs, sampled on the day of the yellow fever booster vaccination. The receptor was isolated from a man under 40 who received the YFV17D yellow fever vaccine.

CDR3 loop: CASSPRWAGGPFEQYF. The DNA for the CDR3 is TGTGCCAGCAGCCCACGCTGGGCGGGTGGACCCTTCGAGCAGTACTTC. This chain connects TRBV9 to TRBJ2-7; possible D gene TRBD2, 5 bases. Germline V gene data show CDR1 as SGDLS and CDR2 as YYNGEE. This CDR3 is 16 amino acids long. V lost 4 bases and J lost 6, with 23 bases in between.